Given below is one T cell receptor beta chain in context. Its antigen is not identified. These data are taken from a study of T cells in Graves' hyperthyroidism and ophthalmopathy. General study points: Onset of ophthalmopathy came a median about 6.5 months after the model predicted it.

Used for diagnoses were clinical symptoms, serum thyroxine and TRAb, thyroid ultrasound and orbital computed tomography. The authors took PBMCs from roughly 9.7 ml fresh peripheral blood. TCR beta CDR3 regions were amplified from RNA transcripts. First-round RT-PCR with HTBI primers amplified the TCR CDR3 region. TCRdb ran MiXCR on the multiplex PCR reads and lists one entry per CDR3 protein. Found here are about 210,000 distinct CDR3 sequences, 17% of them singletons; the top ten hold around 52%. This CDR3 region has 12 residues. Trimming pared 1 base from V and 9 bases from J, leaving 10 bases between. Germline CDR1 reads SGHVS; CDR2 reads FQNEAQ.

The chain has TRBV7-8 and TRBJ2-7; D not certain. This clonotype was sampled from a man aged 50 to 60 with Graves' hyperthyroidism. Sequenced material: blood. CDR3 sequence reads: CASSLGGTGQYF. In DNA, the CDR3 is TGTGCCAGCAGCTTAGGCGGCACGGGGCAGTACTTC.